This paragraph reports one TCR beta chain. This record belongs to a study of blood T cell repertoires in COVID-19. At the level of the study: PBMCs, B-cell-depleted T cells, or T cells provided the cDNA or gDNA that made up the material.

Per the study methods: Estimation of nucleated cell counts was performed using reference gene primer amplification. Assay: immunoSEQ multiplex PCR; the TCRdb copy retains only in-frame clones and omits some. The V and J calls and clone size come from that table; D and trimming were worked out from the DNA. The sample records roughly 230,000 clones, just under 85% being singletons. The sample comprised peripheral blood. The source is a woman aged 55-69 years with active or convalescent COVID-19.

As DNA, the CDR3 is TGCAGTGCAGAGACACAAGAGACCCAGTACTTC. Translating gives CSAETQETQYF. The V gene is TRBV20-1, the J gene TRBJ2-5; D remains ambiguous. CDR1 DFQATT and CDR2 SNEGSKA come from the germline V gene (reference sequence). The CDR3 has 11 residues. Trimming stripped 6 bases from V and 2 bases from J, with 7 bases between.